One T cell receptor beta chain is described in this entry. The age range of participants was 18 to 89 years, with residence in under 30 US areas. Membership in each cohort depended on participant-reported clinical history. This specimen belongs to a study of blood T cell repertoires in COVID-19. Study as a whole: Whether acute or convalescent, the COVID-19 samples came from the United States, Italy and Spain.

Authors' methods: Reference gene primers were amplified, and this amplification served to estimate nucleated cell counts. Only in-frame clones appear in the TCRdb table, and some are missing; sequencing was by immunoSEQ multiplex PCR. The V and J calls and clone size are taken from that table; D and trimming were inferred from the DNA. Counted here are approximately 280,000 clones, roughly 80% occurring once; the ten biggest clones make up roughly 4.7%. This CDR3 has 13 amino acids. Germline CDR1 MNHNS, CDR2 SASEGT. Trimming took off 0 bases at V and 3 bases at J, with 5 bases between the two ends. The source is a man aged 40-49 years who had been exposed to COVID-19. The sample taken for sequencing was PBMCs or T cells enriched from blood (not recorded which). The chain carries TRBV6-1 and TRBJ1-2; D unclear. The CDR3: CASSEALDYGYTF. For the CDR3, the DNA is TGTGCCAGCAGTGAAGCTTTAGACTATGGCTACACCTTC.